The 20 T cell receptor beta chains presented below share a single source sample, sequenced in a study of control samples from healthy donors and cancer patients. The protocol was immunoSEQ multiplex PCR, while the TCRdb copy is restricted to in-frame clones and leaves out a portion. This sample yields about 160,000 clones, of which 80% to 95% are seen a single time; roughly 0.7% belongs to the top ten. The sequenced material came from blood. Receptors originate from a woman in her twenties or thirties in good health.

The chain is built from TRBV18 and TRBJ2-3; 7 nucleotides match TRBD1. Germline assignment: CDR1 KGHSH and CDR2 LQKENI. The CDR3 covers 16 residues. The V segment lost 2 bases and the J segment 0 bases; nucleotides outside the gene matches: 5. The CDR3 DNA sequence: TGTGCCAGCTCACCAATCTTGACAGGGAGCACAGATACGCAGTATTTT. Translating gives CASSPILTGSTDTQYF.

The chain carries TRBV3-1 (or the pseudogene TRBV3-2) and TRBJ2-7, with 7 bases that match TRBD2. Unmatched junction bases numbered 15, after V lost 2 bases and J lost 5 bases. CDR3 length: 17 amino acids. In germline, CDR1 is LGHDT, CDR2 YNNKEL (reference sequence). The chain's CDR3 is CASSQTLGSGKTDEQYF. The CDR3 nucleotides are TGTGCCAGCAGCCAAACCCTAGGGAGCGGGAAAACCGACGAGCAGTACTTC.

This chain links TRBV7-9 with TRBJ1-1; no reliable D call. The CDR3 covers 14 residues. Per the germline V gene, CDR1 is SEHNR and CDR2 is FQNEAQ (reference sequence). Trimming left V 5 bases short and J 2 bases short, with 12 bases between. CDR3 amino acids: CASSPSWGNTEAFF. The DNA for the CDR3 is TGTGCCAGCAGCCCCTCGTGGGGTAACACTGAAGCTTTCTTT.

The rearrangement uses TRBV28 and TRBJ2-2; D gene unclear. There are 13 residues in the CDR3. V gave up 7 bases and J gave up 4 bases, with 10 bases separating them. Per the germline V gene, CDR1 is MDHEN and CDR2 is SYDVKM. The CDR3 spells CASTEVSTGELFF. The CDR3 nucleotides are TGTGCCAGCACTGAGGTCTCCACCGGGGAGCTGTTTTTT.

The rearrangement joins TRBV6-5 to TRBJ1-1, with a tentative D call TRBD1 (5 bases). The CDR3 has 13 residues. V was shortened by 8 bases and J by 0 bases, with 10 bases between the two germline ends. Germline CDR1 reads MNHEY; CDR2 reads SVGAGI. This CDR3 is CASWGRLNTEAFF. The CDR3 nucleotides are TGTGCCAGCTGGGGACGGCTGAACACTGAAGCTTTCTTT.

This clone appeared once. The chain couples TRBV3-1 (or the pseudogene TRBV3-2) to TRBJ2-2; TRBD2 aligns across 7 bases. The germline gives CDR1 LGHDT, CDR2 YNNKEL (reference sequence). The CDR3 consists of 16 residues. The V and J ends lost 5 bases and 1 base, in that order; junction bases with no gene match: 7. The CDR3 spells CASSDTSVMNTGELFF. As DNA, the CDR3 is TGTGCCAGCAGCGACACTAGCGTTATGAACACCGGGGAGCTGTTTTTT.

The chain combines TRBV4-3 with TRBJ1-3; no definite D call. Trimming removed 4 bases at V and 6 bases at J, with 19 bases between. CDR3 length: 16 amino acids. CDR1 LGHNA and CDR2 YSLEER come from the germline V gene. CDR3 nucleotide sequence: TGCGCCAGCAGCCGCTCCAGCCCCCCGGGTACAAACACCATATATTTT. This translates into CASSRSSPPGTNTIYF.

This clone was observed once. The chain uses TRBV7-2 and TRBJ2-1; D uncertain. The CDR3 sequence is 15 residues long. Between the trimmed V and J ends, which lost 2 bases and 0 bases, there was a span of 8 bases. The germline CDR1 and CDR2 sequences are SGHTA and FQGNSA. The chain's CDR3 is CASSLYKSSYNEQFF. The CDR3 nucleotides read TGTGCCAGCAGCTTATACAAGAGCTCCTACAATGAGCAGTTCTTC.

The chain combines TRBV11-2 with TRBJ2-7; 10 bases align to TRBD1. V trimming: 2 bases; J trimming: 0 bases; junction bases outside the gene matches: 13. The CDR3 length is 19 residues. Germline-derived CDR1 and CDR2 are SGHAT and FQNNGV. The CDR3 nucleotides are TGTGCCAGCAGCTTAAGCAGCGGGACAGGGGATTTTAGCTCCTACGAGCAGTACTTC. Amino acid sequence: CASSLSSGTGDFSSYEQYF. The whole variable domain, remainder taken from reference TRBV11-2 and TRBJ2-7, is EAGVAQSPRYKIIEKRQSVAFWCNPISGHATLYWYQQILGQGPKLLIQFQNNGVVDDSQLPKDRFSAERLKGVDSTLKIQPAKLEDSAVYLCASSLSSGTGDFSSYEQYFGPGTRLTVT.

This chain connects TRBV29-1 to TRBJ2-1, with D perhaps TRBD1 or TRBD2 (5 bases each). Trimming shortened V by 5 bases and J by 2 bases, and 10 bases separated the two germline ends. This CDR3 comprises 13 residues. Per germline, CDR1 SQVTM and CDR2 ANQGSEA. This CDR3 reads CSVRGGTYNEQFF. For the CDR3, the DNA is TGCAGCGTTCGTGGGGGAACCTACAATGAGCAGTTCTTC.

The CDR3 bases are TGTGCCAGCAACCGACAGCAAGTCAATCAGCCCCAGCATTTT. Translated: CASNRQQVNQPQHF. The chain uses TRBV28 and TRBJ1-5, with D tentatively TRBD1 (5 bases). There are 14 residues in the CDR3. Germline values: CDR1 MDHEN, CDR2 SYDVKM. Trimming pared 7 bases from V and 3 bases from J, leaving 13 bases between.

V usage is TRBV13 and J usage is TRBJ2-7; 8 positions agree with TRBD1. With V trimmed by 0 bases and J by 3 bases, 1 base remained unmatched. The CDR3 covers 14 residues. CDR1 is PRHDT, CDR2 FYEKMQ, per germline (reference sequence). For the CDR3, the DNA is TGTGCCAGCAGCTTAGGGGACAGGGTCTACGAGCAGTACTTC. It specifies CASSLGDRVYEQYF.

This chain links TRBV21-1 with TRBJ2-5; the D call in the table, TRBD1, was not verified against the DNA. TRBV21-1 is a listed pseudogene. This CDR3 region has 15 residues. CDR3 nucleotides: TGTGCCAGCTGGGGACAGTCGCACCCTCAAGAGACCCAGTACTTC. Translating gives CASWGQSHPQETQYF.

The sample holds a few counts of this clone. J is TRBJ2-7 and V is TRBV10-3; D is uncertain. The CDR3 runs 11 residues. From germline, CDR1 is ENHRY and CDR2 SYGVKD. Trimming removed 5 bases at V and 2 bases at J, with 4 bases between. The CDR3 reads CAISPAYEQYF. In DNA, the CDR3 is TGTGCCATCAGTCCCGCCTACGAGCAGTACTTC.

The chain links TRBV13 to TRBJ2-1, with 8 bases that match TRBD2. Per germline, CDR1 PRHDT and CDR2 FYEKMQ (reference sequence). The junction had 10 bases not matched to a gene; V was cut back by 4 bases and J by 8 bases. The CDR3 is made up of 15 amino acids. CDR3 sequence: CASSSPGLGFYEQFF. In DNA form, the CDR3 reads TGTGCCAGCAGCTCGCCGGGACTAGGGTTTTATGAGCAGTTCTTC.

The CDR3 reads CASSFPGGSYNEQFF. As DNA, the CDR3 is TGTGCCAGCAGTTTCCCGGGGGGCTCCTACAATGAGCAGTTCTTC. The rearrangement links TRBV6-5 to TRBJ2-1; 7 bases map to TRBD2. The CDR3 totals 15 residues. Losses at the gene ends were 4 bases for V and 0 bases for J; bases not matched to a gene: 3. Germline CDR1 and CDR2: MNHEY and SVGAGI.

The rearrangement uses TRBV19 and TRBJ2-1; 13 positions match TRBD2. This CDR3 has 15 residues. Losses at the gene ends were 6 bases for V and 7 bases for J; bases not matched to a gene: 6. Germline CDR1 LNHDA, CDR2 SQIVND (reference sequence). CDR3 protein: CASSLTSGRLNEQFF. In nucleotides, the CDR3 is TGTGCCAGTAGCCTGACTAGCGGGAGGTTAAATGAGCAGTTCTTC. Complete variable domain (other parts from reference TRBV19 and TRBJ2-1): DGGITQSPKYLFRKEGQNVTLSCEQNLNHDAMYWYRQDPGQGLRLIYYSQIVNDFQKGDIAEGYSVSREKKESFPLTVTSAQKNPTAFYLCASSLTSGRLNEQFFGPGTRLTVL.

This chain joins TRBV10-3 and TRBJ2-3, with a tentative D call TRBD2 (5 bases). V gave up 0 bases and J gave up 6 bases, with 13 bases separating them. The germline V gene has CDR1 ENHRY and CDR2 SYGVKD. The CDR3 consists of 15 residues. Here the CDR3 reads CAISESLGSGDTQYF. Written as DNA, the CDR3 is TGTGCCATCAGTGAGTCCCTTGGGTCGGGGGATACGCAGTATTTT.

The V and J genes are TRBV18 and TRBJ2-7; D uncertain. V gave up 1 base and J gave up 3 bases, with 7 bases separating them. The germline V gene encodes CDR1 KGHSH and CDR2 LQKENI. The CDR3 spans 13 residues. As DNA, the CDR3 is TGTGCCAGCTCACCACAGGGTGGCTACGAGCAGTACTTC. Translating gives CASSPQGGYEQYF.

This clone was counted a few times. The rearrangement joins TRBV19 to TRBJ2-1; 9 bases fit TRBD2. CDR3 size: 16 residues. V lost 2 bases, J lost 4 bases, and 6 bases stayed unmatched. From germline, CDR1 is LNHDA and CDR2 SQIVND (reference sequence). The CDR3 coding sequence is TGTGCCAGTAGTATAAGCGTAGCGGGAGATTACAATGAGCAGTTCTTC. This encodes CASSISVAGDYNEQFF.